These T cell receptor beta chains were read from a single sample in a study of cytomegalovirus exposure and HLA in healthy donors. Generated by immunoSEQ multiplex PCR, the TCRdb table keeps only in-frame clones and is missing some. The sample includes about 140,000 clones, about four fifths seen only once; the top ten take roughly 0.99%. Sequencing used PBMCs. These receptors were obtained from a male donor in good health and CMV-seronegative. Each CDR3 is given with its conserved first and last residue. Each record gives: J gene, clone size, D gene, V gene, CDR3 protein, CDR3 DNA. The D gene is left open where the match is weak. The size of a clone is reported for some rows only, either as once, few or many, or as a class for expanded clones.

TRBJ2-5,-,TRBD1,TRBV30,CAWSSGTGYPWQQYF,TGTGCCTGGAGCTCCGGGACAGGCTATCCCTGGCAGCAGTACTTC
TRBJ2-5,-,TRBD1,TRBV5-4,CASSFSGTAETQYF,TGTGCCAGCAGCTTCTCCGGGACAGCGGAGACCCAGTACTTC
TRBJ2-1,-,TRBD1,TRBV7-9,CASSGGQGTHNEQFF,TGTGCCAGCAGCGGGGGACAGGGTACCCACAATGAGCAGTTCTTC
TRBJ2-1,once,TRBD2,TRBV4-1,CASTILTSGGAGEQFF,TGCGCCAGCACCATTCTGACCAGCGGGGGGGCGGGCGAGCAGTTCTTC
TRBJ1-2,-,-,TRBV5-6,CASSSLRRGQNGYTF,TGTGCCAGCAGCTCTCTACGCCGAGGACAGAATGGCTACACCTTC
TRBJ2-2,-,-,TRBV2,CASSEVGHHTGELFF,TGTGCCAGCAGTGAAGTGGGACACCACACCGGGGAGCTGTTTTTT
TRBJ2-3,-,TRBD1,TRBV10-3,CATSGQGPITDTQYF,TGTGCCACCTCCGGACAGGGGCCGATCACAGATACGCAGTATTTT
TRBJ2-3,once,-,TRBV5-4,CASSFPGEMQYF,TGTGCCAGCAGCTTTCCGGGGGAAATGCAGTATTTT
TRBJ2-5,-,TRBD1,TRBV5-4,CASSPGTGGTQYF,TGTGCCAGCAGCCCCGGGACAGGGGGAACCCAGTACTTC
TRBJ2-3,-,TRBD2,TRBV7-9,CASSSTRGLAGTDTQYF,TGTGCCAGCAGCTCGACCCGAGGGCTAGCGGGCACAGATACGCAGTATTTT
TRBJ2-3,-,TRBD2,TRBV6-6,CASSSQRGSTDTQYF,TGTGCCAGCAGTTCCCAGCGGGGGAGCACAGATACGCAGTATTTT
TRBJ1-1,-,-,TRBV18,CASSPLYKNTEAFF,TGTGCCAGCTCACCACTATACAAGAATACTGAAGCTTTCTTT
TRBJ2-3,-,TRBD2,TRBV10-1,CAIGGGSSGLTDTQYF,TGCGCCATCGGGGGGGGGTCTAGCGGACTCACAGATACGCAGTATTTT
TRBJ2-4,-,TRBD2,TRBV2,CASSEVAGGTGIQYF,TGTGCCAGCAGTGAGGTTGCGGGGGGGACCGGCATTCAGTACTTC
TRBJ1-1,-,-,TRBV7-9,CASSLGSLGETEAFF,TGTGCCAGCAGCTTGGGGAGCCTCGGTGAGACTGAAGCTTTCTTT
TRBJ1-5,-,-,TRBV6-5,CASGEGGNQPQHF,TGTGCCAGCGGAGAAGGCGGCAATCAGCCCCAGCATTTT
TRBJ1-4,-,TRBD1,TRBV2,CASSLRAGGATNEKLFF,TGTGCCAGCAGTTTGCGGGCAGGGGGCGCGACTAATGAAAAACTGTTTTTT
TRBJ1-2,-,TRBD1,TRBV15,CATSNPPQGANGYTF,TGTGCCACCAGCAATCCCCCACAGGGGGCGAATGGCTACACCTTC
TRBJ2-7,-,-,TRBV7-9,CSSSPPPGEQYF,TGTTCCAGCAGCCCCCCCCCAGGCGAGCAGTACTTC
TRBJ2-5,-,TRBD2,TRBV2,CASSGDSGAQETQYF,TGTGCCAGCAGTGGGGATAGCGGGGCCCAAGAGACCCAGTACTTC
TRBJ2-7,few,-,TRBV7-9,CASSLTVDEQYF,TGTGCCAGCAGTTTAACGGTGGACGAGCAGTACTTC
TRBJ2-7,-,-,TRBV30,CASAGQTSYEQYF,TGTGCCTCTGCAGGACAGACCTCCTACGAGCAGTACTTC
TRBJ1-5,-,TRBD1,TRBV7-2,CASSLWTGQNGKPQHF,TGTGCCAGCAGCTTGTGGACAGGGCAAAATGGGAAGCCCCAGCATTTT
TRBJ2-7,once,TRBD1,TRBV5-1,CASSPGQVSYEQYF,TGCGCCAGCAGCCCCGGACAGGTCTCCTACGAGCAGTACTTC
TRBJ1-4,once,-,TRBV30,CAWSVQAPGEKLFF,TGTGCCTGGAGTGTACAGGCTCCGGGTGAAAAACTGTTTTTT
TRBJ2-3,-,TRBD2,TRBV19,CASEDGGALTDTQYF,TGTGCCAGTGAAGACGGGGGGGCCCTCACAGATACGCAGTATTTT
TRBJ1-4,-,-,TRBV10-3,CASKASQGSKEKLFF,TGTGCCTCCAAGGCGTCGCAGGGGTCAAAAGAAAAACTGTTTTTT
TRBJ2-7,-,TRBD1,TRBV27,CASSLLGQDHEQYF,TGTGCCAGCAGTTTATTGGGACAGGACCACGAGCAGTACTTC
TRBJ1-2,-,TRBD1,TRBV30,CAWSPTGSYGYTF,TGTGCCTGGAGTCCGACAGGGTCCTATGGCTACACCTTC
TRBJ2-1,few,TRBD2,TRBV7-3,CASSSGTSGGAGEQFF,TGTGCCAGCAGCTCCGGGACTAGCGGGGGGGCGGGTGAGCAGTTCTTC